This TCR beta chain stems from a study of blood T cell repertoires in COVID-19. The junction had 6 bases not matched to a gene; V was cut back by 5 bases and J by 4 bases. This CDR3 comprises 15 residues. The germline CDR1 and CDR2 sequences are SGHRS and YFSETQ. Generated by immunoSEQ multiplex PCR, the TCRdb table keeps only in-frame clones and is missing some. This sample has under 150,000 clones, with around 89% found just once. The specimen was peripheral blood. This receptor was taken from a human donor in a cohort sampled during active COVID-19. The chain carries TRBV5-1 and TRBJ1-6, with 7 bases matching TRBD1. Written as DNA, the CDR3 is TGCGCCAGCAGGACAGGGCAGGGGTATAATTCACCCCTCCACTTT. It yields the protein CASRTGQGYNSPLHF. Combining the CDR3 with reference TRBV5-1 and TRBJ1-6 gives the whole variable domain KAGVTQTPRYLIKTRGQQVTLSCSPISGHRSVSWYQQTPGQGLQFLFEYFSETQRNKGNFPGRFSGRQFSNSRSEMNVSTLELGDSALYLCASRTGQGYNSPLHFGNGTRLTVT.